This T cell receptor (beta chain) emerged from a study of CD8+CD57+ T cells in acquired aplastic anemia. Study-wide context: 3 to 4 ug was the average amount of DNA from sorted CD4+ and CD8+ cells. Study results and caveats: Overlap between patients and controls comprised roughly 28 CD8+ CDR3 sequences.

This clonotype was picked up a small number of times. Its matching antigen is unknown. An expansion of CD8+CD57+ cells by flow cytometry had been shown in patients chosen for sequencing. Every patient was diagnosed with severe acquired aplastic anemia. The CDR3 consists of 13 residues. Germline CDR1 and CDR2: DFQATT and SNEGSKA (reference sequence). Trimming removed 3 bases at V and 7 bases at J, with 10 bases between. CDR3 and TCR beta VDJ profiling relied on genomic DNA as the template. MiXCR was run by TCRdb on the reads, yielding one entry per CDR3 protein. The table includes over 150,000 distinct CDR3 sequences, about 60% detected once.

The receptor was isolated from a human donor with aplastic anemia. Sequencing input: sorted CD4+, CD8+, or CD8+CD57+ T cells (not recorded which) from PBMCs. The rearrangement joins TRBV20-1 to TRBJ1-6; possible D gene TRBD1, 5 bases. The CDR3 bases are TGCAGTGCTAGCCGGGACGGCAATTCACCCCTCCACTTT. The encoded protein is CSASRDGNSPLHF.